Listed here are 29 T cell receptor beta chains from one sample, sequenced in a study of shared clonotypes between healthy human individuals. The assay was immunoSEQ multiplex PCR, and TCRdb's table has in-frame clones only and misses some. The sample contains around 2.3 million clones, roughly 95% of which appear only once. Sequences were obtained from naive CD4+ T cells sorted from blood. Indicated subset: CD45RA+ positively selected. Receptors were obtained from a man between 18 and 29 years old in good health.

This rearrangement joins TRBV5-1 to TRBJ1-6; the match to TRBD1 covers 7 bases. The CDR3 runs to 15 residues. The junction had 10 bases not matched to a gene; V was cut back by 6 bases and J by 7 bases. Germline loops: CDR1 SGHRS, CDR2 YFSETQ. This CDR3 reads CASTENRGGNSPLHF. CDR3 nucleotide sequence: TGCGCCAGCACCGAAAACAGGGGAGGGAATTCACCCCTCCACTTT.

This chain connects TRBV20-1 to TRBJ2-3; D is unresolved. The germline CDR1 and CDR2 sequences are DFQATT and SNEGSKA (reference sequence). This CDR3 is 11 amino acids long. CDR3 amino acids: CSWQRTDTQYF. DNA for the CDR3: TGCAGCTGGCAGCGCACAGATACGCAGTATTTT.

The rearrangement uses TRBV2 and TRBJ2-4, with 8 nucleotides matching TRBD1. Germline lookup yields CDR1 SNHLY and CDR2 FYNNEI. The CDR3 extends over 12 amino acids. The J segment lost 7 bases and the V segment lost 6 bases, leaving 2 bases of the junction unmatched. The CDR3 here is CASRTGENIQYF. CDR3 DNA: TGTGCCAGCAGGACAGGGGAGAACATTCAGTACTTC. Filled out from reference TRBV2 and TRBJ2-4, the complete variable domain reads EPEVTQTPSHQVTQMGQEVILRCVPISNHLYFYWYRQILGQKVEFLVSFYNNEISEKSEIFDDQFSVERPDGSNFTLKIRSTKLEDSAMYFCASRTGENIQYFGAGTRLSVL.

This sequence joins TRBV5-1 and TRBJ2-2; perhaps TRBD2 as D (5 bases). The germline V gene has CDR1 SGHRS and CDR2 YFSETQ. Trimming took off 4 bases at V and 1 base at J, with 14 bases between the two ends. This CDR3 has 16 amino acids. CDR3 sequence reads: CASSEGQKGNTGELFF. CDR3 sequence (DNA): TGCGCCAGCAGCGAGGGCCAGAAGGGGAACACCGGGGAGCTGTTTTTT.

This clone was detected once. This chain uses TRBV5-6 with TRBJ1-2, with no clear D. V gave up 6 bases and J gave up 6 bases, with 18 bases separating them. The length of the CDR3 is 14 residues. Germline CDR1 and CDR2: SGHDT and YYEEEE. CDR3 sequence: CASTLGRGRNGYTF. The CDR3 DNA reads TGTGCCAGCACCCTCGGGAGAGGGAGGAATGGCTACACCTTC.

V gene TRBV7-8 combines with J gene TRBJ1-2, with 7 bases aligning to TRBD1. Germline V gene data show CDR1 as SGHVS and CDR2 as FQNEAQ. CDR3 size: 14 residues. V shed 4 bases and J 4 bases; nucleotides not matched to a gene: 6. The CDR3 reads CASSSQGGPYGYTF. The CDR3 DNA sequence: TGTGCCAGCAGCTCGCAGGGGGGCCCCTATGGCTACACCTTC.

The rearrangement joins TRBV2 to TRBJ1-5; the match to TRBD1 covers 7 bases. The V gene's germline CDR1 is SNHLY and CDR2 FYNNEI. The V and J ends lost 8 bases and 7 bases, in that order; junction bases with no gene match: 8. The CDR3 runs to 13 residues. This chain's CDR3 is CASWDSAKQPQHF. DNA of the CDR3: TGTGCCAGCTGGGACAGCGCAAAGCAGCCCCAGCATTTT.

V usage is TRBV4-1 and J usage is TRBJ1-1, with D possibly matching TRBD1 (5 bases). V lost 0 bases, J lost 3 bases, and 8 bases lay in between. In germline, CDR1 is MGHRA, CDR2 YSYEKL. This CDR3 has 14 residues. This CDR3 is CASSQDQGDTEAFF. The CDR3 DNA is TGCGCCAGCAGCCAAGATCAAGGGGACACTGAAGCTTTCTTT.

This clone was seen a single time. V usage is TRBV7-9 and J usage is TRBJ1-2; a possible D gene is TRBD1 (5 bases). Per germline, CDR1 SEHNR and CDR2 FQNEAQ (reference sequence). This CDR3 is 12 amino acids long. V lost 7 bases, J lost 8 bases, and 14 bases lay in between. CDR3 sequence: CASTPQRGGYTF. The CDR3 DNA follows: TGTGCCAGCACCCCACAAAGGGGCGGCTACACCTTC.

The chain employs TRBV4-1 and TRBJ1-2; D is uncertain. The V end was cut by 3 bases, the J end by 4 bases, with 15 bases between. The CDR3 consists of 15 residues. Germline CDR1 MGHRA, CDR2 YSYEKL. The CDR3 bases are TGCGCCAGCAGCCACCCTAAAGTGGGTTTCTATGGCTACACCTTC. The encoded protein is CASSHPKVGFYGYTF.

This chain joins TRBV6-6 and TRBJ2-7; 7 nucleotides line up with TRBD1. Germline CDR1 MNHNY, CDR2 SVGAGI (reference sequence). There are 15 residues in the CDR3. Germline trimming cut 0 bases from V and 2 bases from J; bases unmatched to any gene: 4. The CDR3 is CASSYSGDSPYEQYF. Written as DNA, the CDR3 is TGTGCCAGCAGTTACTCTGGGGACAGTCCCTACGAGCAGTACTTC.

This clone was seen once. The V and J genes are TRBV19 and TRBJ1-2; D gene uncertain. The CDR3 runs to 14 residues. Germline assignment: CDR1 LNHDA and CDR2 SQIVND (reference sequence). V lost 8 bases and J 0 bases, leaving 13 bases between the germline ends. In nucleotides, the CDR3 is TGTGCCAGTTCTCGTGTGGGAACTAACTATGGCTACACCTTC. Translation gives CASSRVGTNYGYTF. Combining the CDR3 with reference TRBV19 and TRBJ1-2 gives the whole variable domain DGGITQSPKYLFRKEGQNVTLSCEQNLNHDAMYWYRQDPGQGLRLIYYSQIVNDFQKGDIAEGYSVSREKKESFPLTVTSAQKNPTAFYLCASSRVGTNYGYTFGSGTRLTVV.

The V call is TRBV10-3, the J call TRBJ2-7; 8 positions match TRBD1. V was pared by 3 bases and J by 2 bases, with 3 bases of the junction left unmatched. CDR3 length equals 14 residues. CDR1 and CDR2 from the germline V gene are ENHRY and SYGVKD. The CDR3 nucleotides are TGTGCCATCAGTGACAGGGGGCAAACCTACGAGCAGTACTTC. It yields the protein CAISDRGQTYEQYF.

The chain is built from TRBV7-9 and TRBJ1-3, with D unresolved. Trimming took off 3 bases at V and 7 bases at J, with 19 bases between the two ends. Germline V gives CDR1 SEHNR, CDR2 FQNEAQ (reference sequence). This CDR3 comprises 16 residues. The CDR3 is CASSFFGLETKNTIYF. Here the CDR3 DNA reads TGTGCCAGCAGCTTTTTTGGCTTAGAAACGAAGAACACCATATATTTT.

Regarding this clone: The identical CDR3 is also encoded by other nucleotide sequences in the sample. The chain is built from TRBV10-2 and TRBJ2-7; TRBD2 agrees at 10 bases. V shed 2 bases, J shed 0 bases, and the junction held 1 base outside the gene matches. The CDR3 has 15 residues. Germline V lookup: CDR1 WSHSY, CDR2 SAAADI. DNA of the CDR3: TGCGCCAGCAGTGAGGCTAGCGGGAGCTCCTACGAGCAGTACTTC. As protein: CASSEASGSSYEQYF.

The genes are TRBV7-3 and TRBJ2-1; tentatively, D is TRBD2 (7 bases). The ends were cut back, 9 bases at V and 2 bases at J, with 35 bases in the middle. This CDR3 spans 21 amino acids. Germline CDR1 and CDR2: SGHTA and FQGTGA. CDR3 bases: TGTGCCAGGAGCAGCTTAAGGCGTTCGACGGGGGGCTGGGACCCCTACAATGAGCAGTTCTTC. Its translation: CARSSLRRSTGGWDPYNEQFF.

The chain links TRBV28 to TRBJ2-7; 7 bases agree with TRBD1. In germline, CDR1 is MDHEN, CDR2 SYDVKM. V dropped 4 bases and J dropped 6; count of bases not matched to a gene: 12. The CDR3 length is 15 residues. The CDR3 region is CASSSQGETRSEQYF. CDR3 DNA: TGTGCCAGCAGTTCTCAGGGGGAAACACGGTCCGAGCAGTACTTC.

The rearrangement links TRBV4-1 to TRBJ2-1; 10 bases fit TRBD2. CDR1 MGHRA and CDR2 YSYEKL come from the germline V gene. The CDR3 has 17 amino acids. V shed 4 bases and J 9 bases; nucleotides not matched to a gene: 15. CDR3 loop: CASSPTNWLAGEREQFF. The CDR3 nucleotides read TGCGCCAGCAGCCCCACAAACTGGCTAGCGGGAGAGCGTGAGCAGTTCTTC.

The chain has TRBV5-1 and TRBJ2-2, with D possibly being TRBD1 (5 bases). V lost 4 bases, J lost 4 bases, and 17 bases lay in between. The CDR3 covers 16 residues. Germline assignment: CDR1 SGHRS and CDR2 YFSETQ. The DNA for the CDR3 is TGCGCCAGCAGCCCGACAGTAGCTGGGCCCACCGGGGAGCTGTTTTTT. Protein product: CASSPTVAGPTGELFF.

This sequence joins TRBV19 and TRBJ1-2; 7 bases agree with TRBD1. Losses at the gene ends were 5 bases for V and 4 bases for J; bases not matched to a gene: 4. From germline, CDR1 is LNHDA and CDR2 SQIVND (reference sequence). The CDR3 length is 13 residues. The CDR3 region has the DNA TGTGCCAGTAGTGTCAACAGGGGCTATGGCTACACCTTC. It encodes CASSVNRGYGYTF. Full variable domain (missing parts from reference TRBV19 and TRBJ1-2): DGGITQSPKYLFRKEGQNVTLSCEQNLNHDAMYWYRQDPGQGLRLIYYSQIVNDFQKGDIAEGYSVSREKKESFPLTVTSAQKNPTAFYLCASSVNRGYGYTFGSGTRLTVV.

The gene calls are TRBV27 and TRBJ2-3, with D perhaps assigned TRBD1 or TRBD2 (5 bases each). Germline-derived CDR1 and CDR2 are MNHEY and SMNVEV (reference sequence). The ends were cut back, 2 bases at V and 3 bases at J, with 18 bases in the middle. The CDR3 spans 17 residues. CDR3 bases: TGTGCCAGCAGTTTAAGTGGGTGGGGACCCAAAACAGATACGCAGTATTTT. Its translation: CASSLSGWGPKTDTQYF.

CDR3 DNA sequence: TGTGCCAGCACCCTTAACCGGGACACCTCCTACGAGCAGTACTTC. Residues: CASTLNRDTSYEQYF. The chain joins TRBV7-2 to TRBJ2-7, with D maybe TRBD1 (6 bases). CDR1 is SGHTA and CDR2 is FQGNSA in the germline V gene. V was cut by 7 bases and J by 0 bases, with 16 bases left in between. The CDR3 loop spans 15 amino acids.

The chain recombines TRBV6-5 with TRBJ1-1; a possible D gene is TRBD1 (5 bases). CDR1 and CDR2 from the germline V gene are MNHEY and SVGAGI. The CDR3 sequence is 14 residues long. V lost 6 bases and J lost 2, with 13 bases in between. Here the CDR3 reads CASRPGPPNTEAFF. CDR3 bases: TGTGCCAGCAGACCGGGACCACCAAACACTGAAGCTTTCTTT.

In nucleotides, the CDR3 is TGCGCCAGCAGCTTGGTCCTGGGGCCCGAGCAGTTCTTC. Residues: CASSLVLGPEQFF. V usage is TRBV5-1 and J usage is TRBJ2-1, with a possible D match to TRBD1 (5 bases). The CDR3 sequence is 13 residues long. Germline loops: CDR1 SGHRS, CDR2 YFSETQ. V lost 0 bases and J 10 bases, leaving 11 bases between the germline ends.

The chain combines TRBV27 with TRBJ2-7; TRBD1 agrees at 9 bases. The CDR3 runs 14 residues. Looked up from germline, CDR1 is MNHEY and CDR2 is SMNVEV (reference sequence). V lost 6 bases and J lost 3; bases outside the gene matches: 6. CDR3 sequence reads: CASSSRQGVYEQYF. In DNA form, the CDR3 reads TGTGCCAGCAGCAGTCGACAGGGGGTCTACGAGCAGTACTTC.

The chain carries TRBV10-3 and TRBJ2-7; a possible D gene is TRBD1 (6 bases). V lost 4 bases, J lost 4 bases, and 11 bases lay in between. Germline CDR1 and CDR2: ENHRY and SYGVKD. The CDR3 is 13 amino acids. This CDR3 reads CAISVGQKYEQYF. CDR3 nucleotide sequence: TGTGCCATCAGTGTTGGACAGAAATACGAGCAGTACTTC.

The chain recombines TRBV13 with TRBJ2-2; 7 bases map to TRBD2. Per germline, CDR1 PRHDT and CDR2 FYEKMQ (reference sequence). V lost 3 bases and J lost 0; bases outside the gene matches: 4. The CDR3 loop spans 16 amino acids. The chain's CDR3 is CASSFSGLPNTGELFF. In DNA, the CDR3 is TGTGCCAGCAGCTTTAGCGGGCTACCGAACACCGGGGAGCTGTTTTTT.

CDR3 sequence reads: CASSLAGTAATNEKLFF. The CDR3 bases are TGTGCCAGCAGCTTAGCGGGGACAGCCGCAACTAATGAAAAACTGTTTTTT. This chain joins TRBV7-2 and TRBJ1-4, with 7 bases identical to TRBD1. This CDR3 is 17 amino acids long. Germline CDR1 is SGHTA and CDR2 is FQGNSA. The junction had 4 bases not matched to a gene; V was cut back by 0 bases and J by 0 bases.

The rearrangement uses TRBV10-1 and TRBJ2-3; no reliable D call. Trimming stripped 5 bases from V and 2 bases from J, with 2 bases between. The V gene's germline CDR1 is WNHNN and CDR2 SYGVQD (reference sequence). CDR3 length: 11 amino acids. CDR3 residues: CASSSTDTQYF. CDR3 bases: TGCGCCAGCAGTTCCACAGATACGCAGTATTTT.